The rows below give T cell receptor beta chains drawn from one sample of a study of blood T cell repertoires in COVID-19. The table came from immunoSEQ multiplex PCR; TCRdb's copy has only in-frame clones and leaves some out. This sample carries about 300,000 clones, approximately 83% of them seen once, and the ten largest clones take roughly 2%. Sequenced input: PBMCs or T cells enriched from blood (not recorded which). The receptor set was obtained from a man aged 25-45 years who had recovered from COVID-19. CDR3s include the opening cysteine and the closing phenylalanine or tryptophan. The D gene is left open where the match is weak. Size is omitted from some rows. Given values are once, few, many or a class for expanded clones.

V gene,clone size,D gene,J gene,CDR3 protein,CDR3 DNA
TRBV7-8,-,-,TRBJ2-7,CASSPVGGYEQYF,TGTGCCAGCAGCCCAGTGGGGGGCTACGAGCAGTACTTC
TRBV5-1,-,-,TRBJ2-5,CASSDQGFEETQYF,TGCGCCAGCAGCGATCAGGGGTTTGAGGAGACCCAGTACTTC
TRBV24-1,once,TRBD1,TRBJ2-1,CATSDPDRGWFF,TGTGCCACCAGTGACCCTGACAGGGGTTGGTTCTTC
TRBV7-9,-,-,TRBJ2-2,CASSLVAGPTGELFF,TGTGCCAGCAGCTTAGTGGCAGGGCCCACCGGGGAGCTGTTTTTT
TRBV5-1,-,TRBD2,TRBJ2-1,CASSSSGGASDEQFF,TGCGCCAGCAGCTCTAGCGGGGGGGCATCCGATGAGCAGTTCTTC
TRBV7-2,-,-,TRBJ1-5,CASSLIVGANQPQHF,TGTGCCAGCAGCTTAATAGTAGGGGCCAATCAGCCCCAGCATTTT
TRBV5-1,-,-,TRBJ1-6,CASSAGEGDSPLHF,TGCGCCAGCAGCGCGGGAGAGGGGGATTCACCCCTCCACTTT
TRBV24-1,-,-,TRBJ1-6,CATSGDRAGSPLHF,TGTGCCACCAGTGGCGACCGGGCGGGGTCACCCCTCCACTTT
TRBV6-5,-,-,TRBJ1-1,CASRQNRENTEAFF,TGTGCCAGCAGACAGAACAGGGAAAACACTGAAGCTTTCTTT
TRBV6-5,-,-,TRBJ1-1,CASSFAGADTEAFF,TGTGCCAGCAGTTTCGCAGGGGCGGACACTGAAGCTTTCTTT
TRBV7-9,-,TRBD2,TRBJ2-7,CASSLEGRGGSYEQYF,TGTGCCAGCAGCTTGGAGGGACGGGGGGGCTCCTACGAGCAGTACTTC
TRBV25-1,many,TRBD1,TRBJ2-1,CASSDMTGEAYNEQFF,TGTGCCAGCAGCGACATGACAGGGGAAGCCTACAATGAGCAGTTCTTC
TRBV19,-,-,TRBJ1-1,CASSIQGSNTEAFF,TGTGCCAGTAGTATTCAGGGGTCGAACACTGAAGCTTTCTTT
TRBV5-4,-,-,TRBJ2-5,CASSLGKRVQETQYF,TGTGCCAGCAGCCTGGGTAAGCGGGTCCAAGAGACCCAGTACTTC
TRBV5-1,-,-,TRBJ1-5,CASSLMGANQPQHF,TGCGCCAGCAGCTTAATGGGGGCAAATCAGCCCCAGCATTTT
TRBV4-3,-,TRBD2,TRBJ2-5,CASSQDTSGGVGETQYF,TGCGCCAGCAGCCAAGATACTAGCGGGGGGGTGGGAGAGACCCAGTACTTC
TRBV3-1/TRBV3-2,-,TRBD1,TRBJ1-2,CASSQRAGGGYTF,TGTGCCAGCAGCCAACGGGCAGGGGGTGGCTACACCTTC
TRBV23-1,-,TRBD1,TRBJ1-2,CASSQTFRGTAVYGYTF,TGCGCCAGCAGTCAAACCTTTCGTGGGACAGCCGTCTATGGCTACACCTTC
TRBV5-1,-,-,TRBJ2-1,CASSLEGQAYNEQFF,TGCGCCAGCAGCTTGGAGGGGCAAGCCTACAATGAGCAGTTCTTC
TRBV30,-,TRBD1,TRBJ1-1,CAWIRTGGEAFF,TGTGCCTGGATTAGGACAGGGGGTGAAGCTTTCTTT
TRBV7-9,-,TRBD1,TRBJ1-2,CASSLKTGSHGYTF,TGTGCCAGCAGCCTAAAGACAGGGAGCCATGGCTACACCTTC
TRBV4-1,-,TRBD1,TRBJ1-6,CASSQGAGGRSPLHF,TGCGCCAGCAGCCAAGGAGCAGGGGGCCGGTCGCCCCTCCACTTT
TRBV29-1,-,-,TRBJ1-2,CSVVWDTLNGYTF,TGCAGCGTAGTCTGGGACACCCTGAATGGCTACACCTTC
TRBV6-5,once,-,TRBJ2-5,CASSYIGAQYF,TGTGCCAGCAGTTACATCGGGGCCCAGTACTTC
TRBV15,-,TRBD1,TRBJ1-5,CATSRVAYGQGSNQPQHF,TGTGCCACCAGCAGAGTTGCTTATGGACAGGGTAGCAATCAGCCCCAGCATTTT
TRBV5-1,-,-,TRBJ2-2,CASRTDLTGELFF,TGCGCCAGCAGGACAGATCTCACCGGGGAGCTGTTTTTT
TRBV6-2/TRBV6-3,-,TRBD1,TRBJ1-1,CASSSQGARTEAFF,TGTGCCAGCAGTTCCCAGGGGGCTCGGACTGAAGCTTTCTTT
TRBV29-1,once,TRBD1,TRBJ1-1,CSVARDRPEEGEAFF,TGCAGCGTTGCCCGGGACAGGCCCGAGGAGGGTGAAGCTTTCTTT
TRBV10-1,-,TRBD1,TRBJ1-1,CASSEGTGVNTEAFF,TGCGCCAGCAGTGAGGGGACAGGGGTTAACACTGAAGCTTTCTTT
TRBV5-1,-,-,TRBJ2-7,CASSSDIGGQQYF,TGCGCCAGCAGCTCGGACATCGGGGGTCAGCAGTACTTC
TRBV4-1,few,TRBD1,TRBJ1-4,CASSLNSGGEKLFF,TGCGCCAGCAGCCTCAACTCAGGGGGCGAAAAACTGTTTTTT
TRBV7-8,-,TRBD1,TRBJ2-6,CASSPRTGFFSGANVLTF,TGTGCCAGCAGCCCCAGGACAGGGTTCTTCTCTGGGGCCAACGTCCTGACTTTC
TRBV19,-,-,TRBJ2-7,CASSTKSGESYEQYF,TGTGCCAGTAGTACTAAATCAGGGGAGTCCTACGAGCAGTACTTC
TRBV23-1,-,-,TRBJ1-6,CASRHWVQGAALSSYNSPLHF,TGCGCCAGCAGGCACTGGGTCCAAGGGGCAGCTCTGAGCTCCTATAATTCACCCCTCCACTTT
TRBV30,-,-,TRBJ1-1,CAWKKGVPTEAFF,TGTGCCTGGAAAAAGGGGGTACCCACTGAAGCTTTCTTT
TRBV7-9,-,-,TRBJ2-7,CASSQLGNRDVMIEQYF,TGTGCCAGCAGCCAACTAGGGAACCGGGATGTAATGATTGAGCAGTACTTC
TRBV9,-,TRBD2,TRBJ2-7,CASSVDGAGVYEQYF,TGTGCCAGCAGCGTAGATGGTGCGGGAGTCTACGAGCAGTACTTC
TRBV9,-,-,TRBJ1-4,CASSEGQLANEKLFF,TGTGCCAGCAGCGAAGGACAGCTTGCTAATGAAAAACTGTTTTTT
TRBV9,once,TRBD2,TRBJ2-3,CASSVLDGGGTDTQYF,TGTGCCAGCAGCGTTCTGGACGGGGGAGGGACAGATACGCAGTATTTT
TRBV11-3,-,-,TRBJ1-1,CASSSGVNTEAFF,TGTGCCAGCAGCTCAGGGGTAAACACTGAAGCTTTCTTT
TRBV7-8,once,-,TRBJ1-5,CASSPPGAPSNQPQHF,TGTGCCAGCAGCCCCCCAGGGGCGCCGAGCAATCAGCCCCAGCATTTT
TRBV10-1,-,-,TRBJ2-7,CASSESSSYEQYF,TGCGCCAGCAGTGAGTCTAGCTCCTACGAGCAGTACTTC
TRBV28,-,-,TRBJ1-2,CASSLVTGSYGYTF,TGTGCCAGCAGTTTAGTCACAGGGTCCTATGGCTACACCTTC
TRBV12-3/TRBV12-4,few,-,TRBJ2-7,CASSFLGGEQYF,TGTGCCAGCAGTTTTCTGGGGGGCGAGCAGTACTTC
TRBV7-2,-,TRBD1,TRBJ2-3,CASSLKTGARIPSTDTQYF,TGTGCCAGCAGCCTAAAGACAGGGGCTAGAATTCCTAGCACAGATACGCAGTATTTT
TRBV5-1,-,-,TRBJ1-3,CASSLDDLNTIYF,TGCGCCAGCAGCCTAGACGACTTAAACACCATATATTTT
TRBV29-1,-,TRBD2,TRBJ2-5,CSSMGGDETQYF,TGCAGCTCTATGGGAGGGGACGAGACCCAGTACTTC
TRBV7-9,-,-,TRBJ1-1,CASSFVSDTEAFF,TGTGCCAGCAGCTTTGTCAGTGACACTGAAGCTTTCTTT